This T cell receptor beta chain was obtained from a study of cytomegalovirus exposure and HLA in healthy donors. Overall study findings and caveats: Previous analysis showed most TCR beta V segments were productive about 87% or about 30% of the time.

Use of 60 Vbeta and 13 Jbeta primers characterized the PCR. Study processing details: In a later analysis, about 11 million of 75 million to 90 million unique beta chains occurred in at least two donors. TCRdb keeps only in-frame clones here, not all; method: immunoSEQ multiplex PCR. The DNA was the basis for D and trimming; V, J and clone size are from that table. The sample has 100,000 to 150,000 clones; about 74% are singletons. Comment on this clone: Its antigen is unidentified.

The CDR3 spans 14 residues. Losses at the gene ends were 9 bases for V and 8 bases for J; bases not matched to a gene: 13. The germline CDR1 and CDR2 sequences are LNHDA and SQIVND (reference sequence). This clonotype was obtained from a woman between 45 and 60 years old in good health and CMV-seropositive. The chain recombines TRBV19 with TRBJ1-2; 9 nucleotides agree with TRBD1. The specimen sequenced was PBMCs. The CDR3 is CASNIGTGRGGYTF. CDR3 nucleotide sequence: TGTGCCAGCAATATCGGGACAGGGAGAGGGGGCTACACCTTC.